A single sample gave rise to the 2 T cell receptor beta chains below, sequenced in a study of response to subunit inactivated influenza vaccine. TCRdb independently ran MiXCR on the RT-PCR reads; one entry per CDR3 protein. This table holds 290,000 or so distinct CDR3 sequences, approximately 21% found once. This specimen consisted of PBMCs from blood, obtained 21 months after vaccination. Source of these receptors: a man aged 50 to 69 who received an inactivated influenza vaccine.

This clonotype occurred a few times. This CDR3 is CASSQVVGQEGNGYTF. The CDR3 DNA follows: TGTGCCAGCTCACAAGTAGTGGGGCAGGAGGGGAATGGCTACACCTTC. The V call is TRBV18, the J call TRBJ1-2; possibly TRBD1 for D (5 bases). The V and J ends lost 4 bases and 6 bases respectively, with 21 bases between them. CDR1 and CDR2 (germline): KGHSH, LQKENI. The CDR3 is 16 amino acids. Full variable domain (remainder filled in from reference TRBV18 and TRBJ1-2): NAGVMQNPRHLVRRRGQEARLRCSPMKGHSHVYWYRQLPEEGLKFMVYLQKENIIDESGMPKERFSAEFPKEGPSILRIQQVVRGDSAAYFCASSQVVGQEGNGYTFGSGTRLTVV.

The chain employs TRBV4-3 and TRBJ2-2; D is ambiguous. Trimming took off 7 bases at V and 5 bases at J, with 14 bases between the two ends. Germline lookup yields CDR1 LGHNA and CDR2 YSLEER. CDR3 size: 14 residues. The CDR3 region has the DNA TGCGCCAGCAAGTTGGGTACTGGGACCGGGGAGCTGTTTTTT. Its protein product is CASKLGTGTGELFF.